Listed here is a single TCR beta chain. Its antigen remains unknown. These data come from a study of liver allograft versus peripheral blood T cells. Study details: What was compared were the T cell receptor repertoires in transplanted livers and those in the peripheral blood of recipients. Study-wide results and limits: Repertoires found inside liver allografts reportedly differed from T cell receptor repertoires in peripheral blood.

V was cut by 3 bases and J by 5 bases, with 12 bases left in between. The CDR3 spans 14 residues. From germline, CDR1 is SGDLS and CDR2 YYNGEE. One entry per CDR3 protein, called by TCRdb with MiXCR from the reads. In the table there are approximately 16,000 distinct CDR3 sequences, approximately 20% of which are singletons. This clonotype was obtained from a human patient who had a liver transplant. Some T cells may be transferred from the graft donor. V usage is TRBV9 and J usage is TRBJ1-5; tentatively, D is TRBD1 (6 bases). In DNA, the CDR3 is TGTGCCAGCAGCGACCGGGACATTCATCAGCCCCAGCATTTT. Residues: CASSDRDIHQPQHF.